The rows below give T cell receptor beta chains drawn from one sample of a study of PD-L1 blockade in urothelial cancer. The table came from immunoSEQ multiplex PCR; TCRdb's copy has only in-frame clones and leaves some out. The sample contains some 45,000 clones, about 91% of which appear only once. Specimen: PBMCs, collected around atezolizumab (anti-PD-L1) treatment. Every receptor here comes from a man older than 75 with urothelial cancer. CDR3s include the opening cysteine and the closing phenylalanine or tryptophan. The order of the fields is clone size, D gene, J gene, V gene, CDR3 protein, CDR3 DNA. A D gene is named only where the DNA matches it firmly. Where a row states a size, it is once, few, many or the class of an expanded clone; other rows omit it.

>once|-|TRBJ1-5|TRBV7-9
CASDSSGQNQPQHF
TGTGCCAGCGACTCCTCAGGACAGAATCAGCCCCAGCATTTT
>-|TRBD1|TRBJ2-7|TRBV5-1
CASSEGQAYEQYF
TGCGCCAGCAGCGAGGGACAGGCCTACGAGCAGTACTTC
>-|TRBD1|TRBJ2-3|TRBV9
CASSPGGQGRDTQYF
TGTGCCAGCAGCCCTGGGGGACAGGGAAGAGATACGCAGTATTTT
>few|-|TRBJ2-7|TRBV18
CASSPNRGGNGDEQYF
TGTGCCAGCTCACCTAACCGAGGCGGCAACGGCGACGAGCAGTACTTC
>-|-|TRBJ2-3|TRBV5-5
CASSSTGRGTDTQYF
TGTGCCAGCAGCTCAACAGGGAGGGGCACAGATACGCAGTATTTT
>-|TRBD1|TRBJ1-2|TRBV6-1
CASSPGQGSAGYTF
TGTGCCAGCAGTCCAGGACAGGGGTCGGCTGGCTACACCTTC
>-|-|TRBJ2-5|TRBV7-2
CASSLETGTQYF
TGTGCCAGCAGCTTAGAAACGGGGACCCAGTACTTC
>few|TRBD1|TRBJ1-2|TRBV19
CASNGQGRGYTF
TGTGCCAGTAATGGACAGGGCAGGGGCTACACCTTC
>-|-|TRBJ1-1|TRBV6-5
CASSYSISGNTEAFF
TGTGCCAGCAGTTACTCGATCTCCGGGAACACTGAAGCTTTCTTT
>-|-|TRBJ2-7|TRBV6-1
CASSEWGGQAYEQYF
TGTGCCAGCAGTGAATGGGGGGGGCAAGCCTACGAGCAGTACTTC
>-|TRBD2|TRBJ2-3|TRBV19
CASSKGASGSIQDTQYF
TGTGCCAGTAGTAAAGGGGCTAGCGGGAGTATACAAGATACGCAGTATTTT
>-|-|TRBJ1-1|TRBV5-1
CASSAVSPNSEAFF
TGCGCCAGCAGTGCCGTGAGCCCTAACAGTGAAGCTTTCTTT
>-|-|TRBJ2-1|TRBV29-1
CSVEGTGGGEQFF
TGCAGCGTTGAAGGAACAGGGGGGGGTGAGCAGTTCTTC
>-|-|TRBJ2-2|TRBV10-2
CASSVDTANTGELFF
TGCGCCAGCAGTGTAGACACCGCGAACACCGGGGAGCTGTTTTTT
>-|-|TRBJ2-3|TRBV29-1
CSVWGRQRTDTQYF
TGCAGCGTTTGGGGGCGACAGCGCACAGATACGCAGTATTTT
>-|TRBD2|TRBJ2-5|TRBV5-1
CASSLLGAGGPSGMETQYF
TGCGCCAGCAGCTTGTTAGGAGCGGGAGGGCCGTCCGGGATGGAGACCCAGTACTTC
>-|TRBD1|TRBJ2-1|TRBV18
CASSDRDSYNEQFF
TGTGCCAGCTCAGACCGGGACAGCTACAATGAGCAGTTCTTC
>-|TRBD1|TRBJ2-3|TRBV6-4
CASRASGGTQYF
TGTGCCAGCAGGGCTTCAGGGGGTACGCAGTATTTT
>-|-|TRBJ2-1|TRBV6-6
CASSSDRYNEQFF
TGTGCCAGCAGTAGCGACCGTTACAATGAGCAGTTCTTC
>-|-|TRBJ2-7|TRBV28
CASRAHRKGREQYF
TGTGCCAGCCGGGCCCACCGGAAGGGGAGGGAGCAGTACTTC
>-|TRBD1|TRBJ1-4|TRBV7-2
CASSQGQGGEKLFF
TGTGCCAGCAGCCAGGGACAGGGGGGGGAAAAACTGTTTTTT
>-|-|TRBJ1-4|TRBV5-5
CASSFDGGGEKLFF
TGTGCCAGCAGCTTTGACGGGGGAGGCGAAAAACTGTTTTTT
>few|TRBD1|TRBJ1-1|TRBV5-4
CASSMDRATEAFF
TGTGCCAGCAGCATGGACAGGGCCACTGAAGCTTTCTTT
>-|-|TRBJ1-5|TRBV27
CASSYNRENQPQHF
TGTGCCAGCAGCTACAACAGGGAGAATCAGCCCCAGCATTTT
>-|-|TRBJ2-1|TRBV29-1
CSVLTGFNEQFF
TGCAGCGTGCTGACGGGTTTTAATGAGCAGTTCTTC
>-|TRBD1|TRBJ1-5|TRBV5-1
CASSKEGAINQPQHF
TGCGCCAGCAGCAAGGAGGGGGCCATCAATCAGCCCCAGCATTTT
>once|TRBD1|TRBJ1-5|TRBV6-1
CASSLTTGINQPQHF
TGTGCCAGCAGCCTGACGACAGGGATTAATCAGCCCCAGCATTTT
>-|TRBD2|TRBJ2-1|TRBV4-1
CASSRLLAGEGNEQFF
TGCGCCAGCAGCCGCCTACTAGCGGGAGAGGGCAATGAGCAGTTCTTC
>-|-|TRBJ1-5|TRBV10-3
CAISESGAGSGQPQHF
TGTGCCATCAGTGAGTCAGGGGCTGGATCTGGACAGCCCCAGCATTTT
>-|-|TRBJ2-1|TRBV5-1
CASSYTLNNEQFF
TGCGCCAGCAGCTACACACTAAACAATGAGCAGTTCTTC
>once|-|TRBJ2-1|TRBV29-1
CSVAQNEQFF
TGCAGCGTTGCCCAGAATGAGCAGTTCTTC
>few|TRBD1|TRBJ1-1|TRBV2
CASRRQGNTEAFF
TGTGCCAGCCGAAGACAGGGAAACACTGAAGCTTTCTTT
>-|TRBD2|TRBJ2-7|TRBV6-5
CASSQREGYEQYF
TGTGCCAGCTCCCAGCGGGAGGGCTACGAGCAGTACTTC
>-|-|TRBJ1-2|TRBV6-5
CASSRHRDGYTF
TGTGCCAGCAGTCGCCACAGGGATGGCTACACCTTC
>-|-|TRBJ2-3|TRBV7-2
CASSPQGRTDTQYF
TGTGCCAGCAGCCCACAGGGTCGGACAGATACGCAGTATTTT
>-|TRBD2|TRBJ2-2|TRBV19
CASSNPGLAGATGELFF
TGTGCCAGTAGTAATCCCGGACTAGCGGGAGCCACCGGGGAGCTGTTTTTT
>-|-|TRBJ2-5|TRBV10-1
CASSEGASQETQYF
TGCGCCAGCAGTGAGGGAGCGTCTCAAGAGACCCAGTACTTC
>once|-|TRBJ1-2|TRBV30
CACHLGHLYGYTF
TGTGCCTGCCATTTAGGACATCTCTATGGCTACACCTTC
>-|-|TRBJ2-1|TRBV5-4
CASSLPGGTYNEQFF
TGTGCCAGCAGCTTGCCTGGAGGTACCTACAATGAGCAGTTCTTC
>once|TRBD1|TRBJ2-7|TRBV7-7
CASSSGTGNAEQYF
TGTGCCAGCAGCTCGGGGACAGGGAACGCCGAGCAGTACTTC
>-|-|TRBJ2-3|TRBV7-8
CASSFALATDTQYF
TGTGCCAGCAGCTTTGCACTAGCCACAGATACGCAGTATTTT
>-|-|TRBJ2-1|TRBV6-6
CASRSHSGQNEQFF
TGTGCCAGCAGAAGCCATAGCGGCCAAAATGAGCAGTTCTTC
>-|-|TRBJ1-4|TRBV11-2
CASSLSELPQGREKLFF
TGTGCCAGCAGCTTATCTGAACTACCACAGGGACGGGAAAAACTGTTTTTT
>-|TRBD1|TRBJ2-6|TRBV27
CASSRDRPFSGANVLTF
TGTGCCAGCAGCCGGGACAGGCCCTTCTCTGGGGCCAACGTCCTGACTTTC
>-|TRBD1|TRBJ2-5|TRBV6-5
CASRTGMETQYF
TGTGCCAGCAGGACAGGGATGGAGACCCAGTACTTC
>few|-|TRBJ1-1|TRBV5-4
CASSLWTMNTEAFF
TGTGCCAGCAGCTTGTGGACAATGAACACTGAAGCTTTCTTT
>-|TRBD2|TRBJ2-7|TRBV19
CASSMVLTSGSYEQYF
TGTGCCAGTAGCATGGTATTGACTAGCGGGAGCTACGAGCAGTACTTC
>-|-|TRBJ2-1|TRBV7-7
CASSQALQNNEQFF
TGTGCCAGCAGCCAGGCCTTACAGAACAATGAGCAGTTCTTC
>-|TRBD2|TRBJ2-7|TRBV5-4
CASSSGTSGRVFGEQYF
TGTGCCAGCAGTTCCGGGACTAGCGGGAGGGTCTTTGGGGAGCAGTACTTC
>-|TRBD2|TRBJ2-3|TRBV19
CASSIGLAGGADTQYF
TGTGCCAGTAGTATAGGACTAGCGGGAGGGGCCGATACGCAGTATTTT
>-|TRBD2|TRBJ2-5|TRBV7-2
CASSRIAGGETQYF
TGTGCCAGCAGCCGCATAGCGGGAGGAGAGACCCAGTACTTC
>-|TRBD2|TRBJ2-1|TRBV5-1
CASSAVGTSSPYGEQFF
TGCGCCAGCAGCGCGGTCGGGACTAGCTCTCCGTACGGTGAGCAGTTCTTC